This TCR beta chain was sequenced for a study of blood T cell repertoires in COVID-19. Looking at the study overall: The United States, Italy and Spain were the sources of the acute and convalescent COVID-19 samples. The analysed material was cDNA or gDNA that came from T cells, B-cell-depleted T cells, or PBMCs.

CDR3 length: 16 residues. Unmatched junction bases numbered 8, after V lost 0 bases and J lost 8 bases. The V gene's germline CDR1 is SGHRS and CDR2 YFSETQ. Study processing details: Scientists estimated how many nucleated cells there were by amplifying reference gene primers. Only in-frame clones appear in the TCRdb table, and some are missing; sequencing was by immunoSEQ multiplex PCR. That table furnishes V, J and clone size, whereas the DNA furnished D and trimming. The data contain about 15,000 clones, less than 80% of them singletons. This receptor was taken from a man aged 65 to 85 with active or convalescent COVID-19. This rearrangement joins TRBV5-1 to TRBJ2-3; 11 nucleotides align to TRBD2. Input material: peripheral blood. The chain's CDR3 is CASSLVASGGSGTQYF. DNA for the CDR3: TGCGCCAGCAGCTTGGTCGCTAGCGGGGGGTCAGGTACGCAGTATTTT.